One and the same sample provided the 24 T cell receptor beta chains below, sequenced in a study of blood T cell repertoires in COVID-19 (dated by TCRdb to about 2020). The protocol used for the library was the immunoSEQ multiplex PCR assay. TCRdb took this table from immuneACCESS and kept in-frame rearrangements with V and J called. Such tables lack part of the clones; where checked against another copy, unresolved V genes explain under half of the gap, and the rest is unexplained. This sample gives around 250,000 clones in total; approximately 91% of them show up just once. The ten largest account for 1.2% of the sample. Sequencing was carried out using PBMCs or T cells enriched from blood (not recorded which). These receptors were obtained from a human donor in a cohort exposed to, infected with or recovered from COVID-19 (not recorded which). The donor label of this sample is uncertain.

This clone was seen only a few times. CDR3 sequence reads: CASSPGTPETGELFF. CDR3 bases: TGTGCCAGCAGCCCCGGGACACCGGAGACCGGGGAGCTGTTTTTT. The V call is TRBV7-8, the J call TRBJ2-2; D is perhaps TRBD1 (6 bases). The CDR3 totals 15 residues. V was cut by 5 bases and J by 5 bases, with 15 bases left in between. The V gene's germline CDR1 is SGHVS and CDR2 FQNEAQ.

The chain employs TRBV19 and TRBJ1-5; 10 bases line up with TRBD1. V shed 6 bases and J 6 bases; nucleotides not matched to a gene: 8. This CDR3 spans 15 amino acids. Germline V gene data show CDR1 as LNHDA and CDR2 as SQIVND (reference sequence). CDR3 bases: TGTGCCAGTAGCGAACCGGGACAGGGGTCTCAGCCCCAGCATTTT. This gives the protein CASSEPGQGSQPQHF.

The chain joins TRBV4-2 to TRBJ2-2, with 13 bases that match TRBD2. CDR3 length equals 17 residues. Germline-derived CDR1 and CDR2 are LGHNA and YNFKEQ. V gave up 8 bases and J gave up 0 bases; unmatched junction bases: 6. DNA for the CDR3: TGTGCCAGCGGAGGAACTAGCGGGGGGGCGAACACCGGGGAGCTGTTTTTT. Translated: CASGGTSGGANTGELFF.

J is TRBJ2-7 and V is TRBV5-1; 14 positions agree with TRBD2. The CDR3 is 17 amino acids. The J segment lost 5 bases and the V segment lost 5 bases, leaving 12 bases of the junction unmatched. Germline V lookup: CDR1 SGHRS, CDR2 YFSETQ. The CDR3 DNA follows: TGCGCCAGCAGACAGGGGACTAGCGGGGGAAGGAAGCACGAGCAGTACTTC. As protein: CASRQGTSGGRKHEQYF.

V and J are TRBV7-6 and TRBJ2-7; 11 nucleotides line up with TRBD2. Germline V gene lookup returns CDR1 SGHVS and CDR2 FNYEAQ. CDR3 length equals 18 residues. V shed 1 base, J shed 0 bases, and the junction held 8 bases outside the gene matches. Written as DNA, the CDR3 is TGTGCCAGCAGCTTAGGCTCGGGACTAGCGGTTAGCTCCTACGAGCAGTACTTC. Its translation: CASSLGSGLAVSSYEQYF.

V gene TRBV13 combines with J gene TRBJ2-4; D is ambiguous. The CDR3 has 14 amino acids. Germline values: CDR1 PRHDT, CDR2 FYEKMQ (reference sequence). Trimming left V 5 bases short and J 0 bases short, with 8 bases between. DNA for the CDR3: TGTGCCAGCAGCCCCCTCTTAGCCAAAAACATTCAGTACTTC. Amino acids: CASSPLLAKNIQYF.

This clone has just a few counts. V usage is TRBV12-5 and J usage is TRBJ1-4, with TRBD1 matching over 9 bases. Trimming took 6 bases from V and 8 from J; bases not matched to a gene: 10. The CDR3 is made up of 15 amino acids. Per the germline V gene, CDR1 is LGHNT and CDR2 is FRNRAP. CDR3 nucleotide sequence: TGTGCTAGTGGCGCTGGGGGGACAGGGAAGGAAAAACTGTTTTTT. Its protein product is CASGAGGTGKEKLFF.

J is TRBJ2-3 and V is TRBV5-4, with D possibly TRBD2 on 6 matching bases. V lost 3 bases and J lost 6, with 11 bases in between. The V gene's germline CDR1 is SGHNT and CDR2 YYREEE (reference sequence). CDR3 size: 13 residues. The CDR3 coding sequence is TGTGCCAGCAGCTCACGGGGGAGGGATACGCAGTATTTT. Its protein is CASSSRGRDTQYF.

V is TRBV2 and J is TRBJ1-5; the match to TRBD1 covers 8 bases. CDR1 is SNHLY and CDR2 is FYNNEI in the germline V gene. This CDR3 contains 14 residues. The V gene end was trimmed by 6 bases and the J gene end by 7 bases; junction bases not matched to a gene: 8. CDR3 coding DNA: TGTGCCAGCAGCAGAAGGACAGGGAAACAGCCCCAGCATTTT. Its translation: CASSRRTGKQPQHF. The whole variable domain, filled in from reference TRBV2 and TRBJ1-5, reads EPEVTQTPSHQVTQMGQEVILRCVPISNHLYFYWYRQILGQKVEFLVSFYNNEISEKSEIFDDQFSVERPDGSNFTLKIRSTKLEDSAMYFCASSRRTGKQPQHFGDGTRLSIL.

The chain uses TRBV15 and TRBJ2-5, with 11 nucleotides matching TRBD2. Germline CDR1 LNHNV, CDR2 YYDKDF (reference sequence). The CDR3 has 16 amino acids. The V segment lost 1 base and the J segment 1 base; nucleotides outside the gene matches: 2. CDR3 protein: CATSRVGTSGQETQYF. Here the CDR3 DNA reads TGTGCCACCAGCAGAGTTGGGACTAGCGGCCAAGAGACCCAGTACTTC.

This clone was seen just once. The rearrangement uses TRBV6-5 and TRBJ2-3; D may be TRBD2 (7 bases). Germline V lookup: CDR1 MNHEY, CDR2 SVGAGI. Between the trimmed V and J ends, which lost 5 bases and 4 bases, there was a span of 13 bases. The CDR3 is 14 residues long. The CDR3 spells CASSPGGNADTQYF. The DNA for the CDR3 is TGTGCCAGCAGTCCGGGGGGCAACGCAGATACGCAGTATTTT.

The gene calls are TRBV9 and TRBJ2-3, with 11 bases that match TRBD1. CDR1 is SGDLS, CDR2 YYNGEE, per germline. This CDR3 is built from 16 residues. Unmatched junction bases numbered 5, after V lost 0 bases and J lost 5 bases. The CDR3 spells CASSVGGQGDVDTQYF. DNA for the CDR3: TGTGCCAGCAGCGTAGGGGGACAGGGGGATGTAGATACGCAGTATTTT.

The rearrangement links TRBV5-8 to TRBJ2-1; perhaps TRBD1 as D (5 bases). The CDR3 has 15 amino acids. CDR1 is SGHTS, CDR2 YDEGEE, per germline. V was shortened by 3 bases and J by 2 bases, with 12 bases between the two germline ends. CDR3 nucleotides: TGTGCCAGCAGCTCCTCGACAGAAACCTACAATGAGCAGTTCTTC. Translating it yields CASSSSTETYNEQFF. Together with reference TRBV5-8 and TRBJ2-1, the CDR3 gives the full variable domain: EAGVTQSPTHLIKTRGQQATLRCSPISGHTSVYWYQQALGLGLQFLLWYDEGEERNRGNFPPRFSGRQFPNYSSELNVNALELEDSALYLCASSSSTETYNEQFFGPGTRLTVL.

The rearrangement uses TRBV19 and TRBJ1-2; unclear D gene. The CDR3 has 12 amino acids. V lost 4 bases to trimming and J lost 4 bases, with 7 bases between them. The germline gives CDR1 LNHDA, CDR2 SQIVND (reference sequence). The CDR3 spells CASSTESYGYTF. The DNA for the CDR3 is TGTGCCAGTAGTACGGAGAGCTATGGCTACACCTTC.

The V call is TRBV9, the J call TRBJ2-3; TRBD2 might be the D (5 bases). Trimming pared 3 bases from V and 0 bases from J, leaving 11 bases between. Germline values: CDR1 SGDLS, CDR2 YYNGEE. CDR3 length equals 15 residues. In DNA form, the CDR3 reads TGTGCCAGCAGCGAGCGGCTCGCTAGCACAGATACGCAGTATTTT. Encoded protein: CASSERLASTDTQYF.

This chain joins TRBV3-1 (or the pseudogene TRBV3-2) and TRBJ1-6; maybe TRBD1 (6 bases). V lost 1 base and J lost 12, with 16 bases in between. The CDR3 has 15 amino acids. CDR1 and CDR2 from the germline V gene are LGHDT and YNNKEL (reference sequence). In nucleotides, the CDR3 is TGTGCCAGCAGCCAAGCCAGGGGTTATATGGGACCCCTCCACTTT. This encodes CASSQARGYMGPLHF.

As regards this clone: At one end, the junction sequence differs from germline, possibly due to a read error. The chain has TRBV5-5 and TRBJ1-2; a possible D gene is TRBD1 (5 bases). In germline, CDR1 is SGHKS, CDR2 YYEKEE (reference sequence). The CDR3 is 12 amino acids. This chain's CDR3 is CASDDLSGPLSF. The CDR3, as DNA: TGTGCCAGCGACGACCTTTCAGGGCCTCTGAGCTTC.

This rearrangement joins TRBV4-2 to TRBJ1-5; D is ambiguous. CDR1 and CDR2 from the germline V gene are LGHNA and YNFKEQ. V lost 0 bases to trimming and J lost 7 bases, with 16 bases between them. The CDR3 runs to 16 residues. For the CDR3, the DNA is TGTGCCAGCAGCCAAGAGGTCGGGAGGGAGGACCAGCCCCAGCATTTT. The encoded protein is CASSQEVGREDQPQHF.

The chain links TRBV5-1 to TRBJ2-7, with 7 positions matching TRBD2. From germline, CDR1 is SGHRS and CDR2 YFSETQ. The CDR3 contains 14 residues. V lost 4 bases to trimming and J lost 7 bases; unmatched junction nucleotides: 11. In DNA form, the CDR3 reads TGCGCCAGCAGCCCGTCCAGACTAGCTGGAGAGCAGTACTTC. It encodes CASSPSRLAGEQYF.

The chain links TRBV7-9 to TRBJ1-2, with 7 bases aligning to TRBD1. This CDR3 contains 12 residues. Germline trimming cut 8 bases from V and 6 bases from J; bases unmatched to any gene: 6. Germline V CDR1 and CDR2: SEHNR, FQNEAQ (reference sequence). The CDR3 spells CASAGGPNGYTF. CDR3 nucleotide sequence: TGTGCCAGCGCAGGGGGTCCTAATGGCTACACCTTC.

This rearrangement joins TRBV18 to TRBJ1-2; TRBD1 might be the D (6 bases). Germline V gene data show CDR1 as KGHSH and CDR2 as LQKENI. Trimming shortened V by 1 base and J by 4 bases, and 13 bases separated the two germline ends. The length of the CDR3 is 15 residues. CDR3 residues: CASSPQSEGGYGYTF. CDR3 nucleotide sequence: TGTGCCAGCTCACCACAGTCGGAAGGGGGCTATGGCTACACCTTC. Full variable domain (outside the CDR3, taken from reference TRBV18 and TRBJ1-2): NAGVMQNPRHLVRRRGQEARLRCSPMKGHSHVYWYRQLPEEGLKFMVYLQKENIIDESGMPKERFSAEFPKEGPSILRIQQVVRGDSAAYFCASSPQSEGGYGYTFGSGTRLTVV.

This clone was seen a single time. The rearrangement joins TRBV19 to TRBJ1-5; D gene unclear. The V gene lost 4 bases and the J gene lost 6 bases, with 7 bases spanning the gap. CDR3 length equals 12 residues. Germline CDR1 LNHDA, CDR2 SQIVND (reference sequence). This CDR3 reads CASSTRLQPQHF. The DNA for the CDR3 is TGTGCCAGTAGTACGAGGCTTCAGCCCCAGCATTTT.

This chain uses TRBV4-2 with TRBJ2-5, with 8 bases that match TRBD1. The V and J ends lost 4 bases and 5 bases, in that order; junction bases with no gene match: 6. Germline CDR1 and CDR2: LGHNA and YNFKEQ. The CDR3 is 14 amino acids. The CDR3 protein is CASSPSGGKETQYF. CDR3 bases: TGTGCCAGCAGCCCATCAGGGGGCAAGGAGACCCAGTACTTC.

V is TRBV2 and J is TRBJ2-7; 7 bases agree with TRBD1. V trimming: 8 bases; J trimming: 6 bases; junction bases outside the gene matches: 4. The CDR3 runs 11 residues. Germline V CDR1 and CDR2: SNHLY, FYNNEI. This chain's CDR3 is CASDRAGEQYF. The CDR3 coding sequence is TGTGCCAGCGACAGGGCTGGCGAGCAGTACTTC.